The present entry profiles one TCR beta chain with its context. The entry originates in a study of blood T cell repertoires in COVID-19. Profiled with immunoSEQ multiplex PCR; TCRdb holds only in-frame clones, not every one. Of 250,000 or so clones in the sample, 84% were seen once. J was trimmed by 1 base and V by 0 bases; bases with no gene match: 3. The CDR3 is 15 residues long. CDR1 is SGHNT and CDR2 is YYREEE in the germline V gene (reference sequence). Recruits, aged roughly 18 to 90 years, lived in around 24 US areas. This clonotype originated in a man aged 50-60 years who had recovered from COVID-19. Input material: PBMCs or T cells enriched from blood (not recorded which). The V and J genes are TRBV5-4 and TRBJ2-5; 7 nucleotides line up with TRBD1. CDR3 region: CASSLAGTVQETQYF. The CDR3 DNA sequence: TGTGCCAGCAGCTTGGCGGGGACAGTCCAAGAGACCCAGTACTTC.